This T cell receptor beta chain was sequenced during a study of OX40 agonist ivuxolimab in advanced cancers. Study information: Every 2 weeks, patients received ivuxolimab intravenously, dosed at 0.01 to 10 mg/kg. Participants averaged approximately 60 years of age (range roughly 23 to 85) and were around 85% male. Whole-study findings and limits: Researchers report that CD8+ T cells had, on average, more expanded clones than CD4+.

CDR3 length equals 14 residues. Trimming pared 0 bases from V and 5 bases from J, leaving 10 bases between. Germline V gene sequence: CDR1 KGHSH, CDR2 LQKENI. Produced via immunoSEQ multiplex PCR; TCRdb's table is partial and in-frame only. The data show around 17,000 clones, about 92% seen once. As concerns this clone: Its cognate antigen is unknown.

The sequencing here drew on CD4+ or CD8+ T cells sorted from blood, taken in a trial of the OX40 agonist ivuxolimab. The chain uses TRBV18 and TRBJ1-1; the D gene is possibly TRBD1 (6 bases). The TCR comes from an adult with an advanced solid tumor such as melanoma, head and neck, liver or kidney cancer. CDR3 sequence (DNA): TGTGCCAGCTCACCACCGCAGGGGCGGACTGAAGCTTTCTTT. It encodes CASSPPQGRTEAFF.